Listed here are 5 T cell receptor beta chains from one sample, sequenced in a study of blood T cell repertoires in COVID-19. Repertoires were generated with immunoSEQ multiplex PCR, while TCRdb's copy carries only in-frame clones and drops some. Found here are about 80,000 clones, about four fifths of them singletons; the top ten hold about a third. Sequenced material: peripheral blood. All receptors derive from a woman between 70 and 85 years old with acute or convalescent COVID-19.

The gene calls are TRBV10-3 and TRBJ2-7, with D perhaps TRBD1 (8 bases). V was pared by 3 bases and J by 6 bases, with 21 bases between. In germline, CDR1 is ENHRY, CDR2 SYGVKD. The CDR3 has 16 residues. CDR3 nucleotides: TGTGCCATCAGTGAACGCCCGACAGGGGCGGGGGTCGAGCAGTACTTC. Its translation: CAISERPTGAGVEQYF.

In its sample, this clone was seen once. The chain couples TRBV6-4 to TRBJ1-1, with D perhaps matching TRBD1 (6 bases). The ends were cut back, 6 bases at V and 0 bases at J, with 14 bases in the middle. The CDR3 is 15 residues long. Germline lookup yields CDR1 MRHNA and CDR2 SNTAGT. CDR3: CASRTDSTMNTEAFF. Here the CDR3 DNA reads TGTGCCAGCAGGACGGACAGTACGATGAACACTGAAGCTTTCTTT.

The chain joins TRBV3-1 (or the pseudogene TRBV3-2) to TRBJ1-2; a weak D match, TRBD1 (5 bases). CDR1 and CDR2 (germline): LGHDT, YNNKEL (reference sequence). The CDR3 contains 13 residues. Trimming took off 4 bases at V and 8 bases at J, with 14 bases between the two ends. This CDR3 is CASSPGSPTGYTF. DNA of the CDR3: TGTGCCAGCAGCCCAGGGTCCCCTACGGGCTACACCTTC.

The V and J genes are TRBV5-1 and TRBJ2-7; 9 positions match TRBD2. V was pared by 5 bases and J by 5 bases, with 11 bases of the junction left unmatched. Germline V gives CDR1 SGHRS, CDR2 YFSETQ. The CDR3 runs to 15 residues. CDR3 protein: CASSIGGRALDEQYF. DNA for the CDR3: TGCGCCAGCAGTATCGGCGGGAGGGCTTTGGACGAGCAGTACTTC. Drawing the rest from reference TRBV5-1 and TRBJ2-7, the complete variable domain is KAGVTQTPRYLIKTRGQQVTLSCSPISGHRSVSWYQQTPGQGLQFLFEYFSETQRNKGNFPGRFSGRQFSNSRSEMNVSTLELGDSALYLCASSIGGRALDEQYFGPGTRLTVT.

This chain uses TRBV7-2 with TRBJ2-7; TRBD2 aligns across 9 bases. CDR3 length equals 15 residues. With 4 bases clipped from V and 6 bases from J, the junction kept 10 bases outside the gene matches. Germline CDR1 SGHTA, CDR2 FQGNSA. The DNA of the CDR3 is TGTGCCAGCAGCTCACGTATCGGGACTAGCTCCGAGCAGTACTTC. Its protein is CASSSRIGTSSEQYF.